This TCR beta chain was retrieved from a study of HIV-infected children after antiretroviral therapy interruption. This clonotype turned up a few times. Its antigen is not identified. Described treatment: PENTA 11 planned treatment interruption arm or continuous ART arm. Only samples with at least 5 million viable PBMCs qualified. From thawed PBMCs, naive CD4+ CD45RA+ CD45RO- T cells were sorted. The CDR3 totals 16 residues. V shed 1 base, J shed 1 base, and the junction held 7 bases outside the gene matches. Germline V gene sequence: CDR1 LGHDT, CDR2 YNNKEL (reference sequence). General study points: The Gini coefficient of naive CD4+ repertoires rose, returning to baseline by 3 years. Naive CD4+ sequences overlapped less between time points once interruption began.

A 3' RACE protocol on RNA, with unique molecular identifiers, produced the TCR library. MiXCR, run by TCRdb on the 3' RACE reads, gives a single entry per CDR3 protein. The sample records about 89,000 distinct CDR3 sequences, 6.9% being singletons. This receptor was identified in a pool of human donors with HIV. Specimen: CD45RA+ CD4+ T cells from PBMCs, pooled from several time points, collected from a donor given antiretroviral therapy, either interrupted or continuous. Subset indicated: naive CD4+ CD45RA+ CD45RO- T cells. This chain uses TRBV3-1 with TRBJ2-7; 7 nucleotides align to TRBD2. CDR3 residues: CASSQVKAAGSYEQYF. The CDR3 DNA follows: TGTGCCAGCAGCCAAGTGAAGGCAGCGGGATCCTACGAGCAGTACTTC.